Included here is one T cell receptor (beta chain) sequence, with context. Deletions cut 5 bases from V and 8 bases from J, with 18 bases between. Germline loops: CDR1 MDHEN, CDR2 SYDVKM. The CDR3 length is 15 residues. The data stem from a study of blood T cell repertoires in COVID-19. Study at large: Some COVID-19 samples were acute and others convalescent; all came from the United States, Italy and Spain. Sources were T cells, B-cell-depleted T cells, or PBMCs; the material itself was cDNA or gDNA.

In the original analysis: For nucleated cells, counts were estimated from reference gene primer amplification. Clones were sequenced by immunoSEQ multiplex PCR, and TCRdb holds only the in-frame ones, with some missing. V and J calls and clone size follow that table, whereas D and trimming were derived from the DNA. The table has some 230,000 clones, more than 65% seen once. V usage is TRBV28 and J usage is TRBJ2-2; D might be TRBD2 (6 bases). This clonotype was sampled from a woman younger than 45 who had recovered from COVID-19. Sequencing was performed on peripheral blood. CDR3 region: CASSVPGLLQGELFF. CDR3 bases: TGTGCCAGCAGTGTCCCGGGACTCTTACAAGGGGAGCTGTTTTTT.